The rows below give T cell receptor beta chains drawn from one sample of a study of blood T cell repertoires in COVID-19. Assay used: immunoSEQ multiplex PCR; TCRdb lists only in-frame clones, some missing. The sample has about 400,000 clones, roughly nine tenths seen once; the top ten hold more than 1%. The sequenced material came from peripheral blood. These receptors all come from a man aged 40-49 years with acute or convalescent COVID-19. The CDR3 runs from the conserved cysteine through the conserved F or W. A D gene is named only where the DNA matches it firmly. Only part of the rows carry a size: once, few, many, or a class if the clone is expanded.

abundance	v_gene	d_gene	j_gene	CDR3nt	CDR3aa
.	TRBV19	.	TRBJ1-4	TGTGCCAGTAGTATAGTGGCCCTGGGAGCAACTAATGAAAAACTGTTTTTT	CASSIVALGATNEKLFF
.	TRBV4-3	.	TRBJ2-1	TGCGCCAGCAGCCAGATAGGGGAGGGGGATGAGCAGTTCTTC	CASSQIGEGDEQFF
.	TRBV6-5	.	TRBJ2-2	TGTGCCAGCAGTTACTCAGTGTCAGTTAACACCGGGGAGCTGTTTTTT	CASSYSVSVNTGELFF
.	TRBV27	.	TRBJ2-7	TGTGCCAGCAGTTTATACGAAACCGGGTCCCAGTACTTC	CASSLYETGSQYF
.	TRBV13	.	TRBJ2-3	TGTGCCAGCAGCCTTACGACAGGAGCTAGCACAGATACGCAGTATTTT	CASSLTTGASTDTQYF
.	TRBV11-2	TRBD2	TRBJ2-1	TGTGCCAGCAGCTTGGCGGGTCTAGCGGGCCCCTACAATGAGCAGTTCTTC	CASSLAGLAGPYNEQFF
.	TRBV9	.	TRBJ2-2	TGTGCCAGCAGCGTAGCAGGGGCTGGGGCCGGGGAGCTGTTTTTT	CASSVAGAGAGELFF
.	TRBV11-2	TRBD2	TRBJ2-1	TGTGCCAGCCGTAGCGGGGGTCCCTCCTACAATGAGCAGTTCTTC	CASRSGGPSYNEQFF
.	TRBV6-5	.	TRBJ2-7	TGTGCCACCCTTGGGCCTCAAACGGCCGAGCAGTACTTC	CATLGPQTAEQYF
.	TRBV19	TRBD2	TRBJ2-7	TGTGCCAGTAGTATCCCCCCCACTAGCGGGAGGATCAGCTCCTACGAGCAGTACTTC	CASSIPPTSGRISSYEQYF
.	TRBV5-4	.	TRBJ1-3	TGTGCCAGCAGCCCGGAGTATGGCACTGGAAACACCATATATTTT	CASSPEYGTGNTIYF
.	TRBV4-1	TRBD1	TRBJ2-1	TGCGCCAGCAGCCTAAGTGGACAGGGGGCGTATGAGCAGTTCTTC	CASSLSGQGAYEQFF
.	TRBV7-2	.	TRBJ2-5	TGTGCCAGCACTTACCGGGACACTAAAGAGACCCAGTACTTC	CASTYRDTKETQYF
.	TRBV15	.	TRBJ1-6	TGTGCCACCAGCAAGGACCCACAGGGTTCACCCCTCCACTTT	CATSKDPQGSPLHF
few	TRBV29-1	.	TRBJ2-7	TGCAGCGTGCAATCCGGGACTTTCAGCTCCTACGAGCAGTACTTC	CSVQSGTFSSYEQYF
.	TRBV5-1	TRBD1	TRBJ2-1	TGCGCCAGCAGCTTGGGACAGGGGGTTGACTACAATGAGCAGTTCTTC	CASSLGQGVDYNEQFF
.	TRBV6-5	TRBD1	TRBJ1-5	TGTGCCAGCAGTCCCGGGACAGGGGGCAATCAGCCCCAGCATTTT	CASSPGTGGNQPQHF
.	TRBV6-2/TRBV6-3	.	TRBJ2-3	TGTGCCAGCAGTGACAGCGGGTGGGGGGAGGCAGATACGCAGTATTTT	CASSDSGWGEADTQYF
.	TRBV11-3	TRBD2	TRBJ2-1	TGTGCCAGCAGCTTACAGGAGCGGGAGCTCAATGAGCAGTTCTTC	CASSLQERELNEQFF
.	TRBV27	.	TRBJ2-1	TGTGCCAGCAGTTATGGACAGTCCTACAATGAGCAGTTCTTC	CASSYGQSYNEQFF
many	TRBV4-3	TRBD2	TRBJ2-2	TGCGCCAGCAGCCAAGAACTCGGACTAGCGGGGGTTACCGGGGAGCTGTTTTTT	CASSQELGLAGVTGELFF
.	TRBV11-2	.	TRBJ1-1	TGTGCCAGCAGTCAACAGGGAAACACTGAAGCTTTCTTT	CASSQQGNTEAFF